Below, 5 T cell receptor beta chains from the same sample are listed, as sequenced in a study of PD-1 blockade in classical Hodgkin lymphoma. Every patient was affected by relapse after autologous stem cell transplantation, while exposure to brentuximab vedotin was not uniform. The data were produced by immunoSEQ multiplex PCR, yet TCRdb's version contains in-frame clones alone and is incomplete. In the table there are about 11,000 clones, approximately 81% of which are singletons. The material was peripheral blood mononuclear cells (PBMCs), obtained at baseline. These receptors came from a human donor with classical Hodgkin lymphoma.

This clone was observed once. This CDR3 reads CASSLGSFSGELFF. CDR3 DNA sequence: TGTGCCAGCAGCTTAGGTTCTTTCTCCGGGGAGCTGTTTTTT. The chain couples TRBV7-2 to TRBJ2-2; D is uncertain. Germline V gene lookup returns CDR1 SGHTA and CDR2 FQGNSA. V was cut by 1 base and J by 6 bases, with 9 bases left in between. The CDR3 has 14 amino acids.

The DNA of the CDR3 is TGTGCCAGCAGAGCGACGTCGAGCTCCTACGAGCAGTACTTC. This translates into CASRATSSSYEQYF. This chain connects TRBV28 to TRBJ2-7; D is unclear. The V end was cut by 6 bases, the J end by 0 bases, with 12 bases between. This CDR3 contains 14 residues. From germline, CDR1 is MDHEN and CDR2 SYDVKM.

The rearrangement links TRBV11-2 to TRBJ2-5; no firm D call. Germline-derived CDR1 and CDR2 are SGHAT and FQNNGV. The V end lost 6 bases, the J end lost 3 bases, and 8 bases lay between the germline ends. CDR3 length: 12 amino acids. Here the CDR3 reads CASSFGKETQYF. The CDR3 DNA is TGTGCCAGCAGTTTTGGGAAAGAGACCCAGTACTTC.

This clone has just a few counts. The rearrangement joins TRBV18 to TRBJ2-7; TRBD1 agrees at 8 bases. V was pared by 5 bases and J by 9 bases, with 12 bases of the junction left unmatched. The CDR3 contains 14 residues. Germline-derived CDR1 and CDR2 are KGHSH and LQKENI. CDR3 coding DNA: TGTGCCAGCTCAGGACAGGGTACTTCTACGGGGCAGTACTTC. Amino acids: CASSGQGTSTGQYF.

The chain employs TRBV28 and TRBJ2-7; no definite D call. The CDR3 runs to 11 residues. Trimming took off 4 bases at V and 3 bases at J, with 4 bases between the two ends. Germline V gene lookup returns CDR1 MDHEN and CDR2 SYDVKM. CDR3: CASSSNYEQYF. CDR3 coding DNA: TGTGCCAGCAGTTCTAACTACGAGCAGTACTTC. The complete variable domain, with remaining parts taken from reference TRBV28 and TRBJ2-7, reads DVKVTQSSRYLVKRTGEKVFLECVQDMDHENMFWYRQDPGLGLRLIYFSYDVKMKEKGDIPEGYSVSREKKERFSLILESASTNQTSMYLCASSSNYEQYFGPGTRLTVT.